The clone carrying this TCR beta chain was recorded once. Its specificity is not known. Some clones are missing from TCRdb's copy, which holds only in-frame ones; the method was immunoSEQ multiplex PCR. This table has about 120,000 clones, 91% appearing once. These data come from a study of T cell responses to AZD1222 COVID-19 vaccine. Germline-derived CDR1 and CDR2 are SGHNT and YYREEE (reference sequence). V dropped 3 bases and J dropped 7 bases, with 5 bases sitting between them. The length of the CDR3 is 12 residues. Findings and caveats of the study: The donor group comprised mostly white British people and more females; the analysis possibly underestimated clonal diversity. Regions left unmutated in variants are reportedly the target of nearly half of spike-specific TCRs. Increased Spike-specific TCR breadth and depth were observed after two AZD1222 doses.

The rearrangement links TRBV5-4 to TRBJ1-6; no clear D. The TCR comes from an adult in good health. Source: peripheral blood, taken on day 0 of AZD1222 vaccination. For the CDR3, the DNA is TGTGCCAGCAGCTGGGAGAATTCACCCCTCCACTTT. Translated: CASSWENSPLHF. Full variable domain (remainder filled in from reference TRBV5-4 and TRBJ1-6): ETGVTQSPTHLIKTRGQQVTLRCSSQSGHNTVSWYQQALGQGPQFIFQYYREEENGRGNFPPRFSGLQFPNYSSELNVNALELDDSALYLCASSWENSPLHFGNGTRLTVT.